The 3 T cell receptor beta chains below were found in one sample sequenced in a study of blood T cell repertoires in COVID-19 (dated by TCRdb to between 2020 and 2021). Library preparation used the immunoSEQ multiplex PCR assay. TCRdb re-hosts the immuneACCESS table, in-frame sequences only. Its copies lack some clones; in the studies checked, an unresolved V gene accounts for under half of them, and the cause for the rest is not known. The sample table shows more than 100,000 clones, and around 80% are seen once. More than 15% of the sample belongs to the ten largest clones. The sequencing sample was made of peripheral blood. These receptors came from a man in his sixties with active or convalescent COVID-19.

This clone has a handful of counts. The chain carries TRBV4-2 and TRBJ1-5; TRBD1 matches 7 bases. This CDR3 contains 15 residues. CDR1 and CDR2 from the germline V gene are LGHNA and YNFKEQ. After removal of 3 bases from V and 5 bases from J, the junction contained 7 bases not matched to a gene. CDR3 protein: CASSQGQSTDQPQHF. The CDR3 DNA sequence: TGTGCCAGCAGCCAGGGACAGTCTACGGATCAGCCCCAGCATTTT.

The chain recombines TRBV5-1 with TRBJ1-5; 7 bases are a match to TRBD1. Germline lookup yields CDR1 SGHRS and CDR2 YFSETQ. V was clipped by 4 bases and J by 3 bases; unmatched bases: 4. This CDR3 spans 14 amino acids. The CDR3 sequence: CASSPGQFNQPQHF. Here the CDR3 DNA reads TGCGCCAGCAGCCCGGGACAGTTCAATCAGCCCCAGCATTTT.

The V call is TRBV28, the J call TRBJ1-1, with D possibly TRBD1 on 5 matching bases. The V end was cut by 6 bases, the J end by 1 base, with 12 bases between. The CDR3 is made up of 14 amino acids. The germline V gene encodes CDR1 MDHEN and CDR2 SYDVKM. The CDR3 region is CASRLNGGNTEAFF. In DNA form, the CDR3 reads TGTGCCAGCAGACTAAACGGGGGGAACACTGAAGCTTTCTTT.